The 26 T cell receptor beta chains presented below share a single source sample, sequenced in a study of early T cells in non-severe SARS-CoV-2 infection. MiXCR was run by TCRdb on the 5' RACE reads, yielding one entry per CDR3 protein. The table records fewer than 25,000 distinct CDR3 sequences, about 4.5% of them present only once. Sequenced material: whole blood. Receptor source: an adult who was a healthcare worker with PCR-confirmed SARS-CoV-2 infection or an uninfected control (not recorded which).

Many counts were recorded for this clonotype. CDR3 residues: CSVEEVGVTYEQYF. The CDR3 DNA reads TGCAGCGTTGAAGAAGTTGGGGTCACCTACGAGCAGTACTTC. This chain joins TRBV29-1 and TRBJ2-7, with D unclear. V lost 0 bases and J lost 2, with 11 bases in between. Germline CDR1 SQVTM, CDR2 ANQGSEA. The CDR3 has 14 amino acids.

This clonotype was counted many times. The chain carries TRBV18 and TRBJ1-1, with D possibly matching TRBD1 (5 bases). The CDR3 spans 16 residues. V was pared by 6 bases and J by 1 base, with 18 bases between. CDR1 KGHSH and CDR2 LQKENI come from the germline V gene. CDR3 amino acids: CASSLGPGLWNTEAFF. For the CDR3, the DNA is TGTGCCAGCTCGCTAGGACCGGGACTGTGGAACACTGAAGCTTTCTTT.

The table lists this clonotype with many counts. The chain employs TRBV11-2 and TRBJ2-1; 7 nucleotides align to TRBD2. Germline V gene data show CDR1 as SGHAT and CDR2 as FQNNGV. J gave up 2 bases and V 2 bases, and 3 bases lay outside the gene matches. CDR3 size: 15 residues. This CDR3 reads CASSLSGATYNEQFF. In DNA, the CDR3 is TGTGCCAGCAGCTTAAGCGGGGCGACCTACAATGAGCAGTTCTTC.

This clonotype was recorded at least ten times. This sequence joins TRBV19 and TRBJ2-6; no clear D gene. Trimming removed 3 bases from V and 0 bases from J, with 6 bases in between. The CDR3 length is 15 residues. Germline V gives CDR1 LNHDA, CDR2 SQIVND (reference sequence). DNA for the CDR3: TGTGCCAGTAGTATGACGAGCTCTGGGGCCAACGTCCTGACTTTC. Its protein product is CASSMTSSGANVLTF.

This clonotype appeared many times. The chain joins TRBV20-1 to TRBJ2-7; 7 bases agree with TRBD2. V was clipped by 1 base and J by 8 bases; unmatched bases: 11. The germline V gene encodes CDR1 DFQATT and CDR2 SNEGSKA (reference sequence). This CDR3 has 14 amino acids. CDR3 loop: CSARGGEGSPKQYF. CDR3 coding DNA: TGCAGTGCTAGAGGAGGGGAGGGCAGCCCGAAGCAGTACTTC.

The chain employs TRBV24-1 and TRBJ2-2; 10 positions agree with TRBD2. J was trimmed by 3 bases and V by 6 bases; bases with no gene match: 18. CDR1 is KGHDR, CDR2 SFDVKD, per germline. The CDR3 consists of 20 residues. CDR3 region: CATSKGSGGLAGVDTGELFF. CDR3 coding DNA: TGTGCCACCAGTAAGGGGTCCGGCGGGCTAGCGGGAGTCGACACCGGGGAGCTGTTTTTT.

This clonotype has a count of ten or more. The chain couples TRBV7-2 to TRBJ1-2; TRBD1 agrees at 8 bases. There are 13 residues in the CDR3. Trimming removed 5 bases from V and 7 bases from J; junction bases left unmatched: 6. Germline CDR1 reads SGHTA; CDR2 reads FQGNSA. This CDR3 is CASSPDRGGGYTF. The CDR3 nucleotides read TGTGCCAGCAGCCCTGACAGGGGAGGTGGCTACACCTTC.

This clonotype was detected a few times. The rearrangement uses TRBV6-2 or TRBV6-3 and TRBJ1-5; D unclear. V was shortened by 6 bases and J by 3 bases, with 6 bases between the two germline ends. From germline, CDR1 is MNHEY and CDR2 SVGEGT. The CDR3 length is 12 residues. Written as DNA, the CDR3 is TGTGCCAGCAGCTACACCAATCAGCCCCAGCATTTT. Protein product: CASSYTNQPQHF.

The rearrangement joins TRBV6-4 to TRBJ2-1; 7 positions match TRBD2. V gave up 3 bases and J gave up 7 bases; unmatched junction bases: 12. The CDR3 has 16 residues. Germline-derived CDR1 and CDR2 are MRHNA and SNTAGT. CDR3: CASSEETRTSYNEQFF. The CDR3 DNA is TGTGCCAGCAGTGAAGAAACCCGGACTAGTTATAATGAGCAGTTCTTC.

The chain is built from TRBV7-6 and TRBJ2-3; D not resolved. This CDR3 region has 14 residues. CDR1 and CDR2 from the germline V gene are SGHVS and FNYEAQ. V gave up 2 bases and J gave up 0 bases, with 6 bases separating them. DNA of the CDR3: TGTGCCAGCAGCTTATATCACAGCACAGATACGCAGTATTTT. Translated, it gives CASSLYHSTDTQYF.

This clonotype was found many times. The V call is TRBV27, the J call TRBJ2-7, with a weak D call TRBD2 (6 bases). The CDR3 is 13 amino acids. Trimming removed 8 bases at V and 4 bases at J, with 15 bases between. CDR1 MNHEY and CDR2 SMNVEV come from the germline V gene (reference sequence). CDR3 sequence: CASGGASEYEQYF. CDR3 in DNA: TGTGCCAGCGGGGGAGCTAGCGAGTACGAGCAGTACTTC.

The genes are TRBV20-1 and TRBJ1-2, with 8 nucleotides matching TRBD1. Trimming cost V 3 bases and J 0 bases; bases outside gene matches: 9. In germline, CDR1 is DFQATT, CDR2 SNEGSKA (reference sequence). This CDR3 region has 16 residues. The CDR3 loop is CSASASGTGANYGYTF. CDR3 sequence (DNA): TGCAGTGCTAGTGCCTCGGGGACAGGAGCTAACTATGGCTACACCTTC.

This clonotype came up many times. V is TRBV6-5 and J is TRBJ2-1; 7 nucleotides align to TRBD2. Trimming removed 3 bases from V and 2 bases from J; junction bases left unmatched: 7. CDR1 and CDR2 from the germline V gene are MNHEY and SVGAGI. There are 16 residues in the CDR3. The chain's CDR3 is CASSYLSGPTYNEQFF. CDR3 bases: TGTGCCAGCAGTTATCTTAGCGGGCCGACCTACAATGAGCAGTTCTTC.

This chain connects TRBV2 to TRBJ2-5; D ambiguous. Germline CDR1 is SNHLY and CDR2 is FYNNEI. V was clipped by 6 bases and J by 5 bases, with 13 bases between them. The length of the CDR3 is 13 residues. The CDR3 sequence is CASRLEFGETQYF. CDR3 in DNA: TGTGCCAGCAGGCTCGAGTTCGGGGAGACCCAGTACTTC. The complete variable domain, with remaining parts taken from reference TRBV2 and TRBJ2-5, reads EPEVTQTPSHQVTQMGQEVILRCVPISNHLYFYWYRQILGQKVEFLVSFYNNEISEKSEIFDDQFSVERPDGSNFTLKIRSTKLEDSAMYFCASRLEFGETQYFGPGTRLLVL.

The table lists this clonotype with many counts. CDR3 sequence: CAISESTSGELFF. The CDR3 nucleotides are TGTGCCATCAGTGAATCTACGAGCGGGGAGCTGTTTTTT. The V call is TRBV10-3, the J call TRBJ2-2; no firm D call. V dropped 3 bases and J dropped 7 bases, with 9 bases sitting between them. CDR3 size: 13 residues. Germline V gene sequence: CDR1 ENHRY, CDR2 SYGVKD.

This clonotype occurred many times. This sequence joins TRBV20-1 and TRBJ2-1; 8 bases agree with TRBD2. Germline loops: CDR1 DFQATT, CDR2 SNEGSKA (reference sequence). J was trimmed by 0 bases and V by 6 bases; bases with no gene match: 7. The CDR3 has 15 residues. CDR3 sequence reads: CSALKGTSSYNEQFF. The CDR3 region has the DNA TGCAGTGCGCTAAAGGGGACTAGCTCCTACAATGAGCAGTTCTTC.

V is TRBV6-2 or TRBV6-3 and J is TRBJ1-6; D gene uncertain. The CDR3 contains 15 residues. The V end lost 6 bases, the J end lost 7 bases, and 16 bases lay between the germline ends. Germline V gene lookup returns CDR1 MNHEY and CDR2 SVGEGT. CDR3 sequence: CASRGGNLGNSPLHF. The CDR3 nucleotides read TGTGCCAGCAGGGGAGGGAACCTTGGAAATTCACCCCTCCACTTT.

This clonotype was found many times. The junction and the germline gene differ at one end; a read error may be behind it. This chain links TRBV28 with TRBJ2-5; D might be TRBD1 (6 bases). Germline CDR1 and CDR2: MDHEN and SYDVKM. CDR3 length: 15 residues. CDR3 in DNA: TGTGCCAGCAGTTCCCACCAGGGGAACCAGGAGACCCAGTACTTC. This translates into CASSSHQGNQETQYF.

This clonotype occurred many times. The CDR3 DNA follows: TGCGCCAGCAGCTTGGGTGCAGGGGGGAACTATGGCTACACCTTC. It translates to CASSLGAGGNYGYTF. This chain uses TRBV5-1 with TRBJ1-2, with TRBD1 matching over 7 bases. CDR1 and CDR2 (germline): SGHRS, YFSETQ. V gave up 0 bases and J gave up 2 bases; unmatched junction bases: 4. The CDR3 has 15 amino acids.

This clonotype was detected a few times. The rearrangement uses TRBV6-2 or TRBV6-3 and TRBJ2-1; 10 nucleotides match TRBD1. This CDR3 contains 14 residues. Germline CDR1 MNHEY, CDR2 SVGEGT. Trimming removed 7 bases from V and 4 bases from J; junction bases left unmatched: 4. The CDR3: CASKTGGAYNEQFF. The CDR3 region has the DNA TGTGCCAGCAAGACAGGGGGCGCTTACAATGAGCAGTTCTTC.

The chain's CDR3 is CASRPIGTGDNEQFF. As DNA, the CDR3 is TGTGCCAGCAGACCCATCGGGACAGGGGACAATGAGCAGTTCTTC. The gene calls are TRBV2 and TRBJ2-1; 10 bases fit TRBD1. Germline lookup yields CDR1 SNHLY and CDR2 FYNNEI. J was trimmed by 5 bases and V by 6 bases; bases with no gene match: 7. The CDR3 spans 15 residues.

This clonotype was counted only a few times. The CDR3 sequence: CASSQDTSGYTF. The CDR3 nucleotides are TGTGCCAGCAGCCAAGATACTAGCGGCTACACCTTC. J is TRBJ1-2 and V is TRBV3-1; D is unresolved. V lost 0 bases and J 8 bases, leaving 7 bases between the germline ends. The CDR3 totals 12 residues. The V gene's germline CDR1 is LGHDT and CDR2 YNNKEL (reference sequence).

This clonotype was seen a few times. The V gene is TRBV20-1, the J gene TRBJ1-4; 12 nucleotides match TRBD1. CDR3 length: 14 amino acids. Germline trimming cut 6 bases from V and 11 bases from J; bases unmatched to any gene: 10. Germline V gene sequence: CDR1 DFQATT, CDR2 SNEGSKA (reference sequence). For the CDR3, the DNA is TGCAGTGCCGCCCCGGGACAGGGGGCAGGGAAACTGTTTTTT. Translated, it gives CSAAPGQGAGKLFF.

There are a few counts of this clonotype. The chain uses TRBV19 and TRBJ1-5; D is perhaps TRBD1 (6 bases). CDR3 size: 15 residues. Deletions cut 4 bases from V and 4 bases from J, with 14 bases between. Looked up from germline, CDR1 is LNHDA and CDR2 is SQIVND (reference sequence). The CDR3: CASSTRGDGNQPQHF. The CDR3 bases are TGTGCCAGTAGTACCAGGGGAGATGGGAATCAGCCCCAGCATTTT.

V gene TRBV6-5 combines with J gene TRBJ2-3; D call uncertain. CDR3 length equals 14 residues. Germline CDR1 and CDR2: MNHEY and SVGAGI. V lost 0 bases and J lost 3, with 7 bases in between. The CDR3 loop is CASSYSYGTDTQYF. CDR3 nucleotides: TGTGCCAGCAGTTACTCGTACGGGACAGATACGCAGTATTTT.

This clonotype was seen repeatedly, ten times or more. The CDR3 nucleotides are TGTGCCAGCAGCCAAACGGGACGGATATCCTACGAGCAGTACTTC. It translates to CASSQTGRISYEQYF. The genes are TRBV14 and TRBJ2-7, with D perhaps assigned TRBD1 or TRBD2 (5 bases each). V lost 2 bases and J lost 1, with 12 bases in between. This CDR3 region has 15 residues. The germline V gene encodes CDR1 SGHDN and CDR2 FVKESK.